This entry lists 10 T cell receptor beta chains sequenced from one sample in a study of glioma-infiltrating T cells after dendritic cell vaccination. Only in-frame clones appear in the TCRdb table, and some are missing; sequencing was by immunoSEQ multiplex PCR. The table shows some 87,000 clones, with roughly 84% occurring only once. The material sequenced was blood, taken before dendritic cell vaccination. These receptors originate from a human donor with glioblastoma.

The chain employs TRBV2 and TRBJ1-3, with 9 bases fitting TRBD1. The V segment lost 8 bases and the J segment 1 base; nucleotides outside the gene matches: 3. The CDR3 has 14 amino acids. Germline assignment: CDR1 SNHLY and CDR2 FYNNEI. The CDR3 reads CASGTGLSGNTIYF. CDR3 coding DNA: TGTGCCAGCGGGACAGGGTTATCTGGAAACACCATATATTTT.

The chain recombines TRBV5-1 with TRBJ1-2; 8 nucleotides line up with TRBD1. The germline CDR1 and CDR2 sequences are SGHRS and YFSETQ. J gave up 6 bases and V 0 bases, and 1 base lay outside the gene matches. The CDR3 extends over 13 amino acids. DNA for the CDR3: TGCGCCAGCAGCTTGGGGACAGGGAATGGCTACACCTTC. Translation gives CASSLGTGNGYTF.

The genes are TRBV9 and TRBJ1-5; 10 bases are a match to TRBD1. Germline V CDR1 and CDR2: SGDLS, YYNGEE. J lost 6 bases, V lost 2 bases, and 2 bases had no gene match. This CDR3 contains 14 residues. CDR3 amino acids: CASSVTGGSQPQHF. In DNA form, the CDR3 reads TGTGCCAGCAGCGTGACAGGGGGCAGTCAGCCCCAGCATTTT.

CDR3 bases: TGCGCCAGCAGCTTGGGACTAGCGGGGGCCCCCTACGAGCAGTACTTC. Amino acid sequence: CASSLGLAGAPYEQYF. The chain is built from TRBV5-1 and TRBJ2-7; 12 bases fit TRBD2. The CDR3 has 16 amino acids. CDR1 and CDR2 from the germline V gene are SGHRS and YFSETQ. V gave up 0 bases and J gave up 2 bases; unmatched junction bases: 3.

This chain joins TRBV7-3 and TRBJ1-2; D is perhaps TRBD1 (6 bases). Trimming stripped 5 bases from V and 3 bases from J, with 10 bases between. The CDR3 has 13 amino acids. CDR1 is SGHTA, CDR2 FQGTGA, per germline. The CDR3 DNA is TGTGCCAGCAGCCCGACAGGTGACTATGGCTACACCTTC. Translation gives CASSPTGDYGYTF.

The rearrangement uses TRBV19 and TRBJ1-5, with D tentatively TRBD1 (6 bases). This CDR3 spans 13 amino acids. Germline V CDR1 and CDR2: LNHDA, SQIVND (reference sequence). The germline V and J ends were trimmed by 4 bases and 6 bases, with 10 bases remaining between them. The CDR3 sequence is CASSTGAGQPQHF. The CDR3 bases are TGTGCCAGTAGTACAGGGGCAGGTCAGCCCCAGCATTTT.

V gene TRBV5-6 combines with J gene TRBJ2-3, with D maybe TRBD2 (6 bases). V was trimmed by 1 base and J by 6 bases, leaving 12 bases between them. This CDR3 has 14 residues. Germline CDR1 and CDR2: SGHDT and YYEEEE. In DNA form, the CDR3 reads TGTGCCAGCAGCTTGTGGGACTTGACGGATACGCAGTATTTT. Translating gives CASSLWDLTDTQYF.

The CDR3 reads CASSSTGQSESSYNEQFF. In nucleotides, the CDR3 is TGTGCCAGCAGCTCAACTGGACAGTCAGAGAGCTCCTACAATGAGCAGTTCTTC. This sequence joins TRBV7-2 and TRBJ2-1; maybe TRBD1 (6 bases). V lost 4 bases to trimming and J lost 0 bases, with 19 bases between them. CDR1 is SGHTA and CDR2 is FQGNSA in the germline V gene. The CDR3 is 18 residues long. The full variable domain, in which reference TRBV7-2 and TRBJ2-1 provide the parts outside the CDR3, is GAGVSQSPSNKVTEKGKDVELRCDPISGHTALYWYRQSLGQGLEFLIYFQGNSAPDKSGLPSDRFSAERTGGSVSTLTIQRTQQEDSAVYLCASSSTGQSESSYNEQFFGPGTRLTVL.

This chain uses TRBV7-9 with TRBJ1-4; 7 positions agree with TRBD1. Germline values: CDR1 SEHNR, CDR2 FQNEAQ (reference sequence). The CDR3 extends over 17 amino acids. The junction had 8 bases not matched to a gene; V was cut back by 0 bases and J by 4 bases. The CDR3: CASSLAAWGQLNEKLFF. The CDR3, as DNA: TGTGCCAGCAGCTTAGCTGCCTGGGGACAGCTTAATGAAAAACTGTTTTTT.

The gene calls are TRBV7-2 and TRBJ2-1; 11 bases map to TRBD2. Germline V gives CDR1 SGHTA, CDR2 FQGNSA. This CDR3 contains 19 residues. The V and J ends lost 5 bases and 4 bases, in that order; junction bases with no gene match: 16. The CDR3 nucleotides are TGTGCCAGCAGCCGAGACAGGCCGGGACTAGCGGACCGGTACAATGAGCAGTTCTTC. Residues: CASSRDRPGLADRYNEQFF.